The 15 T cell receptor beta chains presented below share a single source sample, sequenced in a study of glioma-infiltrating T cells. TCR alpha and beta CDR3 regions were amplified from RNA using iRepertoire nested multiplex PCR. TCRdb re-derived calls from the multiplex PCR reads in MiXCR, one entry per CDR3 protein. The sample carries about 400,000 distinct CDR3 sequences, about 40% recorded once. The sequencing input was glioma tissue, nonneoplastic brain tissue, or PBMCs (not recorded which). These receptors came from a human donor with low-grade glioma or glioblastoma, undergoing nonglioma brain surgery, or in good health (not recorded which).

This chain uses TRBV27 with TRBJ2-5; a weak D match, TRBD2 (6 bases). The CDR3 covers 15 residues. V was pared by 5 bases and J by 7 bases, with 20 bases between. Germline values: CDR1 MNHEY, CDR2 SMNVEV (reference sequence). The CDR3 protein is CASSPVQPEGGTQYF. Written as DNA, the CDR3 is TGTGCCAGCAGTCCCGTGCAACCGGAGGGAGGGACCCAGTACTTC.

The chain uses TRBV6-4 and TRBJ2-7; 7 bases line up with TRBD2. The CDR3 sequence is 15 residues long. CDR1 is MRHNA and CDR2 is SNTAGT in the germline V gene. J was trimmed by 5 bases and V by 6 bases; bases with no gene match: 13. DNA of the CDR3: TGTGCCAGCAGCCTAACGATAGCGGGTTCCCACGAGCAGTACTTC. As protein: CASSLTIAGSHEQYF.

The V and J genes are TRBV5-4 and TRBJ1-1, with D unresolved. The CDR3 loop spans 14 amino acids. The V gene's germline CDR1 is SGHNT and CDR2 YYREEE (reference sequence). V gave up 4 bases and J gave up 8 bases, with 18 bases separating them. The CDR3 nucleotides are TGTGCCAGCAGCCGTCCTCCAGGCCAGAGAGAAGCTTTCTTT. Amino acids: CASSRPPGQREAFF.

The V and J genes are TRBV20-1 and TRBJ1-1, with D uncertain. The CDR3 length is 13 residues. Trimming left V 3 bases short and J 2 bases short, with 10 bases between. Per germline, CDR1 DFQATT and CDR2 SNEGSKA (reference sequence). CDR3 loop: CSARSQVNTEAFF. The DNA for the CDR3 is TGCAGTGCTAGGAGTCAAGTAAACACTGAAGCTTTCTTT.

A few counts support this clonotype. The chain couples TRBV5-1 to TRBJ1-5; D is unclear. The CDR3 length is 15 residues. Deletions cut 5 bases from V and 4 bases from J, with 16 bases between. Per the germline V gene, CDR1 is SGHRS and CDR2 is YFSETQ. CDR3 nucleotide sequence: TGCGCCAGCAGTCCTGGGAATTCAGGTAATCAGCCCCAGCATTTT. Its translation is CASSPGNSGNQPQHF.

To note about this clonotype: The junction does not match germline at one end; this may be a read error. The chain has TRBV4-1 and TRBJ1-5; D remains ambiguous. This CDR3 has 14 amino acids. Germline V gene lookup returns CDR1 MGHRA and CDR2 YSYEKL. This chain's CDR3 is CASSPQVWNQPQRF. The CDR3 region has the DNA TGCGCCAGCAGTCCCCAGGTGTGGAATCAGCCCCAGCGTTTT.

In the case of this clonotype: The conserved closing phenylalanine or tryptophan is absent in this CDR3, likely reflecting a read error. J is TRBJ2-3 and V is TRBV6-2 or TRBV6-3; a weak D match, TRBD2 (6 bases). The CDR3 spans 13 residues. The germline V gene has CDR1 MNHEY and CDR2 SVGEGT. Trimming shortened V by 7 bases and J by 1 base, and 9 bases separated the two germline ends. The CDR3 protein is CASNGGGTDTQYL. For the CDR3, the DNA is TGTGCCAGCAACGGGGGTGGCACAGATACGCAGTATCTT.

CDR3 in amino acids: CASSILSKETQYF. For the CDR3, the DNA is TGTGCCAGCAGCATACTTTCGAAAGAGACCCAGTACTTC. The J gene is TRBJ2-5, the V gene TRBV7-9, with no clear D. CDR1 is SEHNR and CDR2 is FQNEAQ in the germline V gene (reference sequence). With 5 bases removed from V and 3 bases from J, the gap between germline ends came to 10 bases. The CDR3 spans 13 residues. Full variable domain (remainder filled in from reference TRBV7-9 and TRBJ2-5): DTGVSQNPRHKITKRGQNVTFRCDPISEHNRLYWYRQTLGQGPEFLTYFQNEAQLEKSRLLSDRFSAERPKGSFSTLEIQRTEQGDSAMYLCASSILSKETQYFGPGTRLLVL.

This clonotype was seen only a few times. The V gene is TRBV24-1, the J gene TRBJ2-6; no clear D gene. Germline V lookup: CDR1 KGHDR, CDR2 SFDVKD. This CDR3 spans 16 amino acids. V lost 1 base and J 0 bases, leaving 6 bases between the germline ends. The CDR3 region is CATSDFDLSGANVLTF. CDR3 coding DNA: TGTGCCACCAGTGATTTCGACCTCTCTGGGGCCAACGTCCTGACTTTC.

On this clonotype: This clone may be a read error of a much larger clone one base away. The chain is built from TRBV6-1 and TRBJ1-3; D remains unclear. This CDR3 contains 13 residues. CDR1 and CDR2 from the germline V gene are MNHNS and SASEGT. Between the trimmed V and J ends, which lost 8 bases and 4 bases, there was a span of 12 bases. DNA of the CDR3: TGTGCCAGCTCAGGCAGTTGGGGAAACACCATATATTTT. Protein sequence: CASSGSWGNTIYF.

Details on this clonotype: This sequence may be a read error, since a much larger clone differs from it by one base. The J gene is TRBJ2-1, the V gene TRBV27; tentatively, D is TRBD2 (5 bases). The CDR3 sequence is 16 residues long. CDR1 is MNHEY, CDR2 SMNVEV, per germline (reference sequence). The CDR3 DNA follows: TGTGCCAGCAGTTTATCGAACCCCCCGGGGTCCTACGAGCGGTACTTC. This codes for CASSLSNPPGSYERYF.

V gene TRBV20-1 combines with J gene TRBJ2-7, with 8 bases identical to TRBD1. V dropped 6 bases and J dropped 5; count of bases not matched to a gene: 9. The CDR3 is 13 amino acids. Germline-derived CDR1 and CDR2 are DFQATT and SNEGSKA (reference sequence). CDR3 bases: TGCAGTGCCTGGCCCGAGACAGGGGACGAGCAGTACTTC. Translated, it gives CSAWPETGDEQYF.

The chain employs TRBV2 and TRBJ1-1, with D unresolved. Germline CDR1 reads SNHLY; CDR2 reads FYNNEI. The CDR3 extends over 12 amino acids. V lost 6 bases and J 4 bases, leaving 9 bases between the germline ends. CDR3 sequence: CASSVEVTEAFF. The CDR3 nucleotides are TGTGCCAGCAGCGTCGAAGTCACTGAAGCTTTCTTT.

Turning to this clonotype: This clone may be a read error of a much larger clone one base away. The chain links TRBV27 to TRBJ2-1; D gene uncertain. The better agreement between TRBJ2-7 and the DNA end casts doubt on the J call. CDR1 MNHEY and CDR2 SMNVEV come from the germline V gene (reference sequence). The CDR3 is made up of 13 amino acids. DNA for the CDR3: TGTGCCAGCAGTCCCCGAGGCCTCAATGAGCAGTACTTC. Translated: CASSPRGLNEQYF.

There are a few counts of this clonotype. The chain has TRBV6-1 and TRBJ1-2, with 9 bases that match TRBD1. V lost 3 bases and J lost 7; bases outside the gene matches: 6. Germline loops: CDR1 MNHNS, CDR2 SASEGT. This CDR3 spans 14 amino acids. The CDR3 loop reads CASSESGQGFGYTF. The CDR3 region has the DNA TGTGCCAGCAGTGAGTCCGGACAGGGGTTTGGCTACACCTTC.